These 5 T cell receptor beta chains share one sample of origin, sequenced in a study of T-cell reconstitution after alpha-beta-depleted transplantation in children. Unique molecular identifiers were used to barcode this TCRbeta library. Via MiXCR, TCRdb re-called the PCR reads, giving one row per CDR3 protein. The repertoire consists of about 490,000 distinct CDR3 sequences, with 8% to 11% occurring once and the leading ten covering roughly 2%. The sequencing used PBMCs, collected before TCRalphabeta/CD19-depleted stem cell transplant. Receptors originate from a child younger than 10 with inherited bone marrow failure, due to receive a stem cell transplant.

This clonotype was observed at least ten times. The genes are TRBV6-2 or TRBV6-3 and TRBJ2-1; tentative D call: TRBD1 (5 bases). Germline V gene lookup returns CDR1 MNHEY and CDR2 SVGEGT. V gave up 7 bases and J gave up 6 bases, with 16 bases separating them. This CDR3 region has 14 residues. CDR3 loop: CASKRLGPVNEQFF. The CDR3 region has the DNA TGTGCCAGCAAAAGACTGGGGCCTGTCAATGAGCAGTTCTTC.

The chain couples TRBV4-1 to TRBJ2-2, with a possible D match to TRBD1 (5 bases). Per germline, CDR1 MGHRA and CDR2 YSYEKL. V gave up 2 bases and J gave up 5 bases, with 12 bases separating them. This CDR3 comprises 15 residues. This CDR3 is CASSQPGKRTGELFF. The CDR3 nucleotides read TGCGCCAGCAGCCAACCAGGGAAGAGGACCGGGGAGCTGTTTTTT.

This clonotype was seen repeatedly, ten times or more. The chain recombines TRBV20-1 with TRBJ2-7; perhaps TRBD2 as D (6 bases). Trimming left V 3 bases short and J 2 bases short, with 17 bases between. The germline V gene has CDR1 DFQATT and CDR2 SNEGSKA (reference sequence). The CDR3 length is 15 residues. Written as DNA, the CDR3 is TGCAGTGCTAGCGCCCGGGACTTTAGTACCTACGAGCAGTACTTC. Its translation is CSASARDFSTYEQYF.

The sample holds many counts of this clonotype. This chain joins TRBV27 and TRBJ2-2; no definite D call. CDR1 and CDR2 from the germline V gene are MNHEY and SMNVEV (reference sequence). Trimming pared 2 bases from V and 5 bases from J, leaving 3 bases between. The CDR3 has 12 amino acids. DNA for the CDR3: TGTGCCAGCAGTTTAGGAACCGGGGAGCTGTTTTTT. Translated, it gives CASSLGTGELFF.

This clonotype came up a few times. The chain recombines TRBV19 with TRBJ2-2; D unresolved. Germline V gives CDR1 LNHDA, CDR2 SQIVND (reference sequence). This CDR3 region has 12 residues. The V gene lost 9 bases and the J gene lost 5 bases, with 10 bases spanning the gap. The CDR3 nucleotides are TGTGCCAGCATGAGTGGGACCGGGGAGCTGTTTTTT. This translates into CASMSGTGELFF.